The 10 T cell receptor beta chains below come from one sample, sequenced in a study of blood T cell repertoires in COVID-19. Libraries were prepared by immunoSEQ multiplex PCR; TCRdb keeps only in-frame clonotypes and omits some of them. This table has roughly 200,000 clones, around 90% appearing once. Sequencing was done on a sample of peripheral blood. The source is a man in his fifties or sixties with acute or convalescent COVID-19.

The chain uses TRBV13 and TRBJ2-7, with 12 bases that match TRBD2. Looked up from germline, CDR1 is PRHDT and CDR2 is FYEKMQ (reference sequence). V dropped 4 bases and J dropped 3; count of bases not matched to a gene: 4. The CDR3 spans 15 residues. CDR3 sequence (DNA): TGTGCCAGCAGCTCGGGACTAGCGGGCCGCTACGAGCAGTACTTC. This gives the protein CASSSGLAGRYEQYF. The full variable domain, completed using reference TRBV13 and TRBJ2-7, is AAGVIQSPRHLIKEKRETATLKCYPIPRHDTVYWYQQGPGQDPQFLISFYEKMQSDKGSIPDRFSAQQFSDYHSELNMSSLELGDSALYFCASSSGLAGRYEQYFGPGTRLTVT.

The V gene is TRBV24-1, the J gene TRBJ1-5, with D possibly matching TRBD1 (5 bases). Germline V CDR1 and CDR2: KGHDR, SFDVKD. The CDR3 covers 15 residues. Trimming cost V 2 bases and J 7 bases, with 14 bases left between them. The DNA of the CDR3 is TGTGCCACCAGTGATTCCAACCCAGGGCGGCAGCCCCAGCATTTT. It specifies CATSDSNPGRQPQHF.

The sample holds one count of this clone. The chain couples TRBV7-8 to TRBJ1-5; D is perhaps TRBD1 (5 bases). Trimming shortened V by 2 bases and J by 3 bases, and 20 bases separated the two germline ends. This CDR3 is 18 amino acids long. CDR1 SGHVS and CDR2 FQNEAQ come from the germline V gene. The CDR3 coding sequence is TGTGCCAGCAGCTTATTTATCGGGGGACCCACAAACAATCAGCCCCAGCATTTT. Protein product: CASSLFIGGPTNNQPQHF.

This clone was counted once. V usage is TRBV2 and J usage is TRBJ2-2; a weak D match, TRBD2 (7 bases). The CDR3 totals 14 residues. Germline V gives CDR1 SNHLY, CDR2 FYNNEI. V lost 6 bases, J lost 4 bases, and 12 bases lay in between. Here the CDR3 reads CASRGGGFTGELFF. Written as DNA, the CDR3 is TGTGCCAGCAGGGGAGGGGGATTCACCGGGGAGCTGTTTTTT.

This chain uses TRBV12-5 with TRBJ2-2, with 7 positions matching TRBD1. The CDR3 covers 13 residues. V lost 8 bases, J lost 4 bases, and 4 bases stayed unmatched. The germline CDR1 and CDR2 sequences are LGHNT and FRNRAP. The CDR3 DNA sequence: TGTGCTAGTTCGACAGGGCCCACCGGGGAGCTGTTTTTT. Its translation: CASSTGPTGELFF. Full variable domain (missing parts from reference TRBV12-5 and TRBJ2-2): DARVTQTPRHKVTEMGQEVTMRCQPILGHNTVFWYRQTMMQGLELLAYFRNRAPLDDSGMPKDRFSAEMPDATLATLKIQPSEPRDSAVYFCASSTGPTGELFFGEGSRLTVL.

The chain uses TRBV28 and TRBJ2-3, with 8 bases that match TRBD1. Germline assignment: CDR1 MDHEN and CDR2 SYDVKM. The CDR3 consists of 14 residues. The V and J ends lost 6 bases and 5 bases, in that order; junction bases with no gene match: 7. The CDR3 DNA reads TGTGCCAGCAGCGCTGCCGGGACAGGAGATACGCAGTATTTT. Protein: CASSAAGTGDTQYF.

The rearrangement joins TRBV28 to TRBJ2-2, with D perhaps matching TRBD1 (5 bases). This CDR3 contains 15 residues. Looked up from germline, CDR1 is MDHEN and CDR2 is SYDVKM. V lost 6 bases, J lost 0 bases, and 11 bases lay in between. The chain's CDR3 is CASSQGASNTGELFF. The CDR3 nucleotides are TGTGCCAGCAGCCAAGGGGCGTCGAACACCGGGGAGCTGTTTTTT.

The rearrangement links TRBV27 to TRBJ2-1; D may be TRBD2 (5 bases). Germline values: CDR1 MNHEY, CDR2 SMNVEV (reference sequence). The CDR3 spans 16 residues. The V end was cut by 6 bases, the J end by 0 bases, with 15 bases between. Here the CDR3 DNA reads TGTGCCAGCAGACCCTTGGACTCGAGCTCCTACAATGAGCAGTTCTTC. This encodes CASRPLDSSSYNEQFF.

This clone showed up just a few times. The chain has TRBV7-6 and TRBJ2-2; a possible D gene is TRBD2 (7 bases). Trimming stripped 5 bases from V and 5 bases from J, with 24 bases between. The CDR3 covers 18 residues. Germline CDR1 and CDR2: SGHVS and FNYEAQ. The CDR3 DNA sequence: TGTGCCAGCAGCAGTAGCGGGTATTTTGGGGGCGGAACCGGGGAGCTGTTTTTT. Encoded protein: CASSSSGYFGGGTGELFF.

The V gene is TRBV19, the J gene TRBJ1-4; weak D call: TRBD1 (5 bases). CDR1 is LNHDA, CDR2 SQIVND, per germline (reference sequence). The V gene lost 11 bases and the J gene lost 7 bases, with 17 bases spanning the gap. The CDR3 runs to 13 residues. The CDR3 loop reads CASRDGRSEKLFF. For the CDR3, the DNA is TGTGCCTCTAGGGACGGGAGGAGTGAAAAACTGTTTTTT.